This TCR beta chain was recovered during a study of shared clonotypes between healthy human individuals. General study findings and limits: Rarefaction curves obtained for sorted subsets showed sequencing incomplete despite large depth. Clonotypes not shared had lower generation probabilities than those common to all four donors.

The CDR3 is 14 residues long. Trimming took 2 bases from V and 8 from J, leaving 15 bases between them. Germline CDR1 SGHTA, CDR2 FQGTGA. Naive CD45RA+ and memory CD45RA-negative subsets were split from CD4+ cells. Remarks on this clone: Its antigen remains unidentified.

Here immunoSEQ multiplex PCR was the method, and the copy in TCRdb shows in-frame clones only, minus some. The data show about 1.1 million clones, around 77% seen once. The receptor was derived from a man between 18 and 29 years old in good health. Some clones in this sample may be carry-over from other donors' samples. Sequenced sample: memory CD4+ T cells from PBMCs. The subset: CD45RA-negative fraction. V gene TRBV7-3 combines with J gene TRBJ1-2; D gene uncertain. The CDR3: CASSLGPGLGGYTF. The CDR3 DNA is TGTGCCAGCAGCTTAGGTCCCGGGTTAGGAGGCTACACCTTC.